This TCR beta chain was recovered during a study of blood T cell repertoires in COVID-19. Sequenced by immunoSEQ multiplex PCR; TCRdb stores in-frame clones only, minus some. The table has about 350,000 clones, roughly nine tenths seen once. This CDR3 spans 16 amino acids. The germline V gene encodes CDR1 SGDLS and CDR2 YYNGEE. Trimming removed 0 bases at V and 4 bases at J, with 15 bases between. The source of this sequence is a woman younger than 45 who had recovered from COVID-19. The J gene is TRBJ2-3, the V gene TRBV9, with D possibly matching TRBD2 (5 bases). Sequencing used PBMCs or T cells enriched from blood (not recorded which). The CDR3 nucleotides are TGTGCCAGCAGCGTAGAGGCCTCTCTGAGGGCAGATACGCAGTATTTT. It translates to CASSVEASLRADTQYF.